This TCR beta chain was documented in a study of cytomegalovirus exposure and HLA in healthy donors. Overall study context: Inside one of the first data releases sat 85 million or so unique TCRs taken from HLA-typed donors.

The CDR3 contains 15 residues. Trimming removed 6 bases at V and 1 base at J, with 15 bases between. Per germline, CDR1 SGHRS and CDR2 YFSETQ. Notes on this clone: Its antigen is not known.

In the PCR, 60 Vbeta and 13 Jbeta primers were used. Produced via immunoSEQ multiplex PCR; TCRdb's table is partial and in-frame only. The table has 100,000 to 150,000 clones, over 60% seen once. Study-wide results and caveats: Clonal expansion, a later analysis showed, was greater in HLA-associated TCR beta chains than in equally common others. TCR beta chain V- and J-gene trimming was linked, in a later analysis, to a missense variant in DCLRE1C.

The sequence was obtained from a female donor in good health and CMV-seronegative. The chain uses TRBV5-1 and TRBJ2-3, with a tentative D call TRBD2 (7 bases). Sequencing was carried out using PBMCs. In DNA, the CDR3 is TGCGCCAGCACAAGGGGGGGATCGGGCACAGATACGCAGTATTTT. This sequence encodes CASTRGGSGTDTQYF.